The 19 T cell receptor beta chains below were found in one sample sequenced in a study of OX40 agonist ivuxolimab in advanced cancers. Libraries were prepared by immunoSEQ multiplex PCR; TCRdb keeps only in-frame clonotypes and omits some of them. There are approximately 110,000 clones in the sample; 85% to 95% occur only once, and 0.8% to 1% lies in the top ten. The sample in question was CD4+ or CD8+ T cells sorted from blood, obtained in a trial of the OX40 agonist ivuxolimab. The receptors stem from an adult with an advanced solid tumor such as melanoma, head and neck, liver or kidney cancer.

The J gene is TRBJ2-7, the V gene TRBV7-9; perhaps TRBD2 as D (6 bases). The CDR3 extends over 14 amino acids. Trimming pared 5 bases from V and 0 bases from J, leaving 11 bases between. CDR1 SEHNR and CDR2 FQNEAQ come from the germline V gene (reference sequence). The CDR3 coding sequence is TGTGCCAGCAGCCCTACTAGCAGCTCCTACGAGCAGTACTTC. This translates into CASSPTSSSYEQYF. The full variable domain, with the rest looked up from reference TRBV7-9 and TRBJ2-7, is DTGVSQNPRHKITKRGQNVTFRCDPISEHNRLYWYRQTLGQGPEFLTYFQNEAQLEKSRLLSDRFSAERPKGSFSTLEIQRTEQGDSAMYLCASSPTSSSYEQYFGPGTRLTVT.

The chain has TRBV18 and TRBJ1-5; TRBD1 matches at 7 bases. The germline V gene has CDR1 KGHSH and CDR2 LQKENI. The CDR3 extends over 16 amino acids. V lost 0 bases to trimming and J lost 6 bases; unmatched junction nucleotides: 8. This CDR3 reads CASSPPSGTVGQPQHF. The CDR3 region has the DNA TGTGCCAGCTCACCACCGTCTGGGACAGTCGGTCAGCCCCAGCATTTT.

V is TRBV18 and J is TRBJ2-2; 8 nucleotides align to TRBD2. This CDR3 has 15 residues. Unmatched junction bases numbered 5, after V lost 4 bases and J lost 4 bases. The germline V gene has CDR1 KGHSH and CDR2 LQKENI. The CDR3 nucleotides are TGTGCCAGCTCACTACTAGCGGATTCCACCGGGGAGCTGTTTTTT. Translating it yields CASSLLADSTGELFF.

A single count supports this clone. The V gene is TRBV7-3, the J gene TRBJ2-1; TRBD2 matches 9 bases. The CDR3 extends over 15 amino acids. V was clipped by 1 base and J by 3 bases; unmatched bases: 1. CDR1 and CDR2 (germline): SGHTA, FQGTGA. As DNA, the CDR3 is TGTGCCAGCAGCTTAATACTAGCGGGCTACAATGAGCAGTTCTTC. Translated: CASSLILAGYNEQFF.

The chain combines TRBV19 with TRBJ2-1; the match to TRBD2 covers 12 bases. The CDR3 sequence is 17 residues long. Germline V gene data show CDR1 as LNHDA and CDR2 as SQIVND (reference sequence). With V trimmed by 6 bases and J by 5 bases, 11 bases remained unmatched. The DNA of the CDR3 is TGTGCCAGTAGCCGGACTAGCGGGGCCCGATCAGACAATGAGCAGTTCTTC. As protein: CASSRTSGARSDNEQFF.

CDR3 DNA: TGTGCCAGCAGTTACACAGTCCAGGTCAATCAGCCCCAGCATTTT. Protein product: CASSYTVQVNQPQHF. This chain links TRBV28 with TRBJ1-5; D is uncertain. Trimming pared 4 bases from V and 3 bases from J, leaving 13 bases between. The CDR3 is 15 residues long. Germline-derived CDR1 and CDR2 are MDHEN and SYDVKM. Full variable domain (outside the CDR3, taken from reference TRBV28 and TRBJ1-5): DVKVTQSSRYLVKRTGEKVFLECVQDMDHENMFWYRQDPGLGLRLIYFSYDVKMKEKGDIPEGYSVSREKKERFSLILESASTNQTSMYLCASSYTVQVNQPQHFGDGTRLSIL.

V gene TRBV27 combines with J gene TRBJ2-7; D gene unclear. V was shortened by 9 bases and J by 3 bases, with 21 bases between the two germline ends. CDR3 length equals 15 residues. In germline, CDR1 is MNHEY, CDR2 SMNVEV (reference sequence). For the CDR3, the DNA is TGTGCCAGTTCCCCGCGGACCAACTCCGGCTACGAGCAGTACTTC. Its translation is CASSPRTNSGYEQYF.

The rearrangement uses TRBV14 and TRBJ1-1, with TRBD1 identical over 9 bases. The ends lost 1 base at V and 3 bases at J; junction bases unmatched: 6. Germline V CDR1 and CDR2: SGHDN, FVKESK. There are 16 residues in the CDR3. The CDR3 reads CASSQVLGQGDTEAFF. In nucleotides, the CDR3 is TGTGCCAGCAGCCAAGTCTTGGGACAGGGTGACACTGAAGCTTTCTTT.

The J gene is TRBJ2-3, the V gene TRBV7-8; D call uncertain. Trimming cost V 6 bases and J 3 bases, with 4 bases left between them. Germline assignment: CDR1 SGHVS and CDR2 FQNEAQ. This CDR3 is 11 amino acids long. The CDR3 DNA is TGTGCCAGCAGTATAACAGATACGCAGTATTTT. It yields the protein CASSITDTQYF.

This chain joins TRBV20-1 and TRBJ2-1; tentative D call: TRBD1 (5 bases). The CDR3 length is 11 residues. Germline assignment: CDR1 DFQATT and CDR2 SNEGSKA (reference sequence). V was pared by 7 bases and J by 3 bases, with 7 bases between. CDR3 amino acids: CSGGDYNEQFF. CDR3 bases: TGCAGTGGGGGCGACTACAATGAGCAGTTCTTC.

This CDR3 reads CASSYSKGAGYGYTF. CDR3 sequence (DNA): TGTGCCAGCAGTTACTCGAAGGGGGCTGGCTATGGCTACACCTTC. The chain is built from TRBV6-5 and TRBJ1-2, with 7 bases aligning to TRBD1. Looked up from germline, CDR1 is MNHEY and CDR2 is SVGAGI. The V and J ends lost 0 bases and 4 bases, in that order; junction bases with no gene match: 5. The CDR3 loop spans 15 amino acids.

The rearrangement links TRBV27 to TRBJ2-2; 7 bases are a match to TRBD1. The CDR3 runs 17 residues. The V gene's germline CDR1 is MNHEY and CDR2 SMNVEV (reference sequence). After removal of 5 bases from V and 7 bases from J, the junction contained 16 bases not matched to a gene. DNA for the CDR3: TGTGCCAGCAGTCCCCAGGACAGGCCCCTACCAGTCGGGGAGCTGTTTTTT. It yields the protein CASSPQDRPLPVGELFF.

The chain uses TRBV6-5 and TRBJ1-5; D ambiguous. The V and J ends lost 0 bases and 7 bases respectively, with 13 bases between them. The germline gives CDR1 MNHEY, CDR2 SVGAGI. The CDR3 extends over 15 amino acids. The CDR3 DNA sequence: TGTGCCAGCAGTTACTCGTACGACGTGGGGCAGCCCCAGCATTTT. As protein: CASSYSYDVGQPQHF.

A word on this clone: This same CDR3 is encoded by further DNA sequences in the sample. The V gene is TRBV7-3, the J gene TRBJ2-7, with 8 bases that match TRBD1. V shed 2 bases and J 2 bases; nucleotides not matched to a gene: 2. Germline CDR1 is SGHTA and CDR2 is FQGTGA. The CDR3 is made up of 14 amino acids. This chain's CDR3 is CASSLGQGTYEQYF. The DNA of the CDR3 is TGTGCCAGCAGCTTAGGACAGGGAACCTACGAGCAGTACTTC. The entire variable domain, with the rest obtained from reference TRBV7-3 and TRBJ2-7, is as follows: GAGVSQTPSNKVTEKGKYVELRCDPISGHTALYWYRQSLGQGPEFLIYFQGTGAADDSGLPNDRFFAVRPEGSVSTLKIQRTERGDSAVYLCASSLGQGTYEQYFGPGTRLTVT.

The V and J genes are TRBV7-2 and TRBJ2-3, with D unresolved. Germline V gene sequence: CDR1 SGHTA, CDR2 FQGNSA. V was trimmed by 3 bases and J by 4 bases, leaving 8 bases between them. The CDR3 consists of 13 residues. CDR3 protein: CASSFLEADTQYF. In nucleotides, the CDR3 is TGTGCCAGCAGCTTCTTAGAGGCAGATACGCAGTATTTT. Combining the CDR3 with reference TRBV7-2 and TRBJ2-3 gives the whole variable domain GAGVSQSPSNKVTEKGKDVELRCDPISGHTALYWYRQSLGQGLEFLIYFQGNSAPDKSGLPSDRFSAERTGGSVSTLTIQRTQQEDSAVYLCASSFLEADTQYFGPGTRLTVL.

The V gene is TRBV20-1, the J gene TRBJ2-7; D is unresolved. The germline gives CDR1 DFQATT, CDR2 SNEGSKA (reference sequence). This CDR3 spans 10 amino acids. V shed 0 bases and J shed 7 bases, with 4 bases lying between them. CDR3 residues: CSAREGEQYF. DNA of the CDR3: TGCAGTGCTAGAGAGGGGGAGCAGTACTTC.

This chain joins TRBV30 and TRBJ2-1, with D unclear. The CDR3 consists of 13 residues. The V gene lost 0 bases and the J gene lost 4 bases, with 7 bases spanning the gap. Germline values: CDR1 GTSNPN, CDR2 SVGIG (reference sequence). The CDR3 loop is CAWSVDNYNEQFF. The CDR3 region has the DNA TGTGCCTGGAGTGTAGACAATTACAATGAGCAGTTCTTC.

The chain has TRBV29-1 and TRBJ1-1; D is undetermined. Germline-derived CDR1 and CDR2 are SQVTM and ANQGSEA. With 5 bases removed from V and 1 base from J, the gap between germline ends came to 8 bases. This CDR3 is built from 12 residues. The CDR3 reads CSVLGWNTEAFF. CDR3 coding DNA: TGCAGCGTTTTAGGGTGGAACACTGAAGCTTTCTTT.

J is TRBJ1-2 and V is TRBV5-4; 7 bases agree with TRBD1. Germline V gene sequence: CDR1 SGHNT, CDR2 YYREEE (reference sequence). V dropped 2 bases and J dropped 3; count of bases not matched to a gene: 1. The length of the CDR3 is 13 residues. The CDR3 DNA sequence: TGTGCCAGCAGCTTTGACAGGGACTATGGCTACACCTTC. The encoded protein is CASSFDRDYGYTF. The full variable domain, rest sourced from reference TRBV5-4 and TRBJ1-2, is ETGVTQSPTHLIKTRGQQVTLRCSSQSGHNTVSWYQQALGQGPQFIFQYYREEENGRGNFPPRFSGLQFPNYSSELNVNALELDDSALYLCASSFDRDYGYTFGSGTRLTVV.